Listed here is a single T cell receptor beta chain. Seattle researchers signed up patients amid active infection and tracked them longitudinally. The data were taken from a study of blood T cell repertoires in COVID-19. About the research overall: Researchers got acute and convalescent COVID-19 samples from the United States, Italy and Spain. The cDNA or gDNA used as material had been derived from T cells, B-cell-depleted T cells, or PBMCs.

The CDR3 runs 14 residues. The V gene's germline CDR1 is KGHSH and CDR2 LQKENI. V was trimmed by 4 bases and J by 7 bases, leaving 11 bases between them. As processed by the authors: Reference gene primer amplification yielded estimated nucleated cell counts. TCRdb's table, derived via immunoSEQ multiplex PCR, lists solely in-frame clones and lacks some. V and J calls and clone size follow that table, whereas D and trimming were derived from the DNA. This sample has about 200,000 clones, with roughly 94% found just once. The clonotype comes from a man aged 25-40 years with COVID-19, enrolled during active disease. Sequencing input: peripheral blood. The J gene is TRBJ1-6, the V gene TRBV18; D is perhaps TRBD1 (6 bases). The DNA of the CDR3 is TGTGCCAGCTCACAGGGCACAGGGAATTCACCCCTCCACTTT. It yields the protein CASSQGTGNSPLHF.